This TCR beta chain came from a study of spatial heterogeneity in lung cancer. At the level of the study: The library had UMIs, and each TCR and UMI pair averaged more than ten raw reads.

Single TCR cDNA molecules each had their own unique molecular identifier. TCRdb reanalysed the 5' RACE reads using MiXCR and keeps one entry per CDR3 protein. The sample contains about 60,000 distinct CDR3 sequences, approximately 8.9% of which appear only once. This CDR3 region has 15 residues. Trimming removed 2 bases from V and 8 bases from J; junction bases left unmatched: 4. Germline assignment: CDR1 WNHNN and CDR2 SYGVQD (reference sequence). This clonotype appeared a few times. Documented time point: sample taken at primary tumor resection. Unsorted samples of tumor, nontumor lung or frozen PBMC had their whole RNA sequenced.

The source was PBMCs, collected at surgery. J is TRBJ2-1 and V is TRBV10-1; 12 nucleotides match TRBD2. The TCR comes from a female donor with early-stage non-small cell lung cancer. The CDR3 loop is CASSEGLAGIYEQFF. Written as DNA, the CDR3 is TGCGCCAGCAGTGAGGGACTAGCGGGGATCTATGAGCAGTTCTTC.